The 28 T cell receptor beta chains in this list originate from one sample, sequenced in a study of blood T cell repertoires in COVID-19. Here immunoSEQ multiplex PCR was the method, and the copy in TCRdb shows in-frame clones only, minus some. There are 350,000 or so clones in the sample; 80% to 90% occur only once, and roughly 4% lies in the top ten. Input material: PBMCs or T cells enriched from blood (not recorded which). The receptor set was obtained from a woman aged 35 to 49 with acute COVID-19.

The gene calls are TRBV7-2 and TRBJ2-1; 9 positions match TRBD2. The CDR3 is 16 amino acids. CDR1 and CDR2 (germline): SGHTA, FQGNSA. V was clipped by 5 bases and J by 2 bases; unmatched bases: 7. The CDR3 spells CASSLPGGRAYNEQFF. In DNA form, the CDR3 reads TGTGCCAGCAGCCTCCCTGGCGGGAGGGCCTACAATGAGCAGTTCTTC.

The chain links TRBV9 to TRBJ2-3, with 8 bases fitting TRBD2. Germline assignment: CDR1 SGDLS and CDR2 YYNGEE. The CDR3 length is 17 residues. With 0 bases clipped from V and 2 bases from J, the junction kept 8 bases outside the gene matches. Here the CDR3 DNA reads TGTGCCAGCAGCGTAGATACAGCGGGGGCCTTCACAGATACGCAGTATTTT. Translation: CASSVDTAGAFTDTQYF.

The V gene is TRBV19, the J gene TRBJ2-7, with D tentatively TRBD2 (6 bases). The V end was cut by 3 bases, the J end by 5 bases, with 17 bases between. The CDR3 is 15 residues long. The germline CDR1 and CDR2 sequences are LNHDA and SQIVND (reference sequence). CDR3 in DNA: TGTGCCAGTAGTATTCTGGGACTGGGAGCTAACGAGCAGTACTTC. It yields the protein CASSILGLGANEQYF.

The rearrangement links TRBV3-1 (or the pseudogene TRBV3-2) to TRBJ2-7; D gene unclear. V was clipped by 0 bases and J by 0 bases, with 15 bases between them. This CDR3 spans 17 amino acids. Germline CDR1 reads LGHDT; CDR2 reads YNNKEL (reference sequence). Here the CDR3 reads CASSQDPKQSYSYEQYF. In DNA, the CDR3 is TGTGCCAGCAGCCAAGACCCCAAACAGAGTTACTCCTACGAGCAGTACTTC.

This clone was seen only a few times. The chain combines TRBV7-2 with TRBJ1-6, with a possible D match to TRBD1 (5 bases). The CDR3 length is 14 residues. Trimming stripped 5 bases from V and 9 bases from J, with 14 bases between. The germline V gene has CDR1 SGHTA and CDR2 FQGNSA. The CDR3 coding sequence is TGTGCCAGCAGCCCGCCCAGGGAAGGTTCACCCCTCCACTTT. Amino acids: CASSPPREGSPLHF. Full variable domain (remainder filled in from reference TRBV7-2 and TRBJ1-6): GAGVSQSPSNKVTEKGKDVELRCDPISGHTALYWYRQSLGQGLEFLIYFQGNSAPDKSGLPSDRFSAERTGGSVSTLTIQRTQQEDSAVYLCASSPPREGSPLHFGNGTRLTVT.

This chain joins TRBV5-1 and TRBJ2-1; 15 nucleotides line up with TRBD2. V lost 6 bases and J lost 8; bases outside the gene matches: 12. The germline CDR1 and CDR2 sequences are SGHRS and YFSETQ. The CDR3 length is 17 residues. The CDR3 loop is CASTGLAGGYMVDEQFF. CDR3 sequence (DNA): TGCGCCAGCACCGGACTAGCGGGGGGGTATATGGTAGATGAGCAGTTCTTC.

CDR3 residues: CASRSGLVETQYF. As DNA, the CDR3 is TGCGCCAGCAGAAGTGGACTAGTGGAGACCCAGTACTTC. This rearrangement joins TRBV5-1 to TRBJ2-5; TRBD2 agrees at 7 bases. The ends lost 5 bases at V and 5 bases at J; junction bases unmatched: 6. This CDR3 is built from 13 residues. The germline CDR1 and CDR2 sequences are SGHRS and YFSETQ.

In its sample, this clone was seen once. The rearrangement joins TRBV5-1 to TRBJ1-3, with D perhaps TRBD1 (5 bases). Germline CDR1 and CDR2: SGHRS and YFSETQ. V lost 5 bases, J lost 0 bases, and 12 bases lay in between. CDR3 length: 15 residues. DNA for the CDR3: TGCGCCAGCAGTCAAACAGGCCCCTCTGGAAACACCATATATTTT. Translated: CASSQTGPSGNTIYF.

V and J are TRBV5-1 and TRBJ2-2; unclear D gene. This CDR3 is 12 amino acids long. Per germline, CDR1 SGHRS and CDR2 YFSETQ. The germline V and J ends were trimmed by 3 bases and 3 bases, with 3 bases remaining between them. The CDR3 DNA reads TGCGCCAGCAGCTCGTACACCGGGGAGCTGTTTTTT. Encoded protein: CASSSYTGELFF. Drawing the rest from reference TRBV5-1 and TRBJ2-2, the complete variable domain is KAGVTQTPRYLIKTRGQQVTLSCSPISGHRSVSWYQQTPGQGLQFLFEYFSETQRNKGNFPGRFSGRQFSNSRSEMNVSTLELGDSALYLCASSSYTGELFFGEGSRLTVL.

The V and J genes are TRBV7-7 and TRBJ2-5; D ambiguous. This CDR3 contains 15 residues. V was trimmed by 1 base and J by 2 bases, leaving 11 bases between them. The germline V gene has CDR1 SSHAT and CDR2 FNYEAQ (reference sequence). The CDR3 region is CASSLDGSPQETQYF. The CDR3 DNA follows: TGTGCCAGCAGCTTAGATGGCTCCCCGCAAGAGACCCAGTACTTC.

The gene calls are TRBV2 and TRBJ1-1; TRBD1 matches at 9 bases. The CDR3 has 12 residues. The germline V gene has CDR1 SNHLY and CDR2 FYNNEI. The trim removed 7 bases at V and 8 bases at J, leaving 5 bases unmatched. CDR3 coding DNA: TGTGCCAGCAATTGGGGGACAGGGGAAGCTTTCTTT. Protein: CASNWGTGEAFF.

The CDR3 DNA follows: TGTGCCAGCTCACTCCAGGGACTTATCGAGCAGTACTTC. Encoded protein: CASSLQGLIEQYF. The chain is built from TRBV18 and TRBJ2-7; D may be TRBD2 (6 bases). The CDR3 covers 13 residues. CDR1 KGHSH and CDR2 LQKENI come from the germline V gene. Trimming left V 4 bases short and J 6 bases short, with 13 bases between.

J is TRBJ1-2 and V is TRBV28; possibly TRBD1 for D (6 bases). CDR1 is MDHEN, CDR2 SYDVKM, per germline. V lost 5 bases, J lost 2 bases, and 24 bases lay in between. This CDR3 region has 18 residues. CDR3 protein: CASSDTSLGAYENYGYTF. The CDR3 bases are TGTGCCAGCAGTGACACTTCATTGGGGGCTTACGAAAACTATGGCTACACCTTC.

This chain connects TRBV5-1 to TRBJ1-1, with D unclear. V lost 0 bases, J lost 4 bases, and 10 bases lay in between. Per germline, CDR1 SGHRS and CDR2 YFSETQ. The CDR3 spans 14 residues. CDR3 residues: CASSLVGGPTEAFF. In DNA form, the CDR3 reads TGCGCCAGCAGCTTGGTTGGAGGGCCCACTGAAGCTTTCTTT.

The V gene is TRBV7-6, the J gene TRBJ2-7, with 14 nucleotides matching TRBD2. After removal of 3 bases from V and 3 bases from J, the junction contained 1 base not matched to a gene. Looked up from germline, CDR1 is SGHVS and CDR2 is FNYEAQ. The CDR3 is made up of 15 amino acids. The chain's CDR3 is CASSLTSGRGYEQYF. In DNA, the CDR3 is TGTGCCAGCAGCTTGACTAGCGGGAGGGGCTACGAGCAGTACTTC.

J is TRBJ1-1 and V is TRBV7-9; 9 bases match TRBD1. Germline V lookup: CDR1 SEHNR, CDR2 FQNEAQ (reference sequence). The CDR3 covers 18 residues. V shed 5 bases, J shed 0 bases, and the junction held 13 bases outside the gene matches. The CDR3 protein is CASSKGGSGTGLNTEAFF. The DNA for the CDR3 is TGTGCCAGCAGCAAAGGGGGATCGGGGACAGGGTTGAACACTGAAGCTTTCTTT.

The chain has TRBV12-3 or TRBV12-4 and TRBJ1-2; D is perhaps TRBD1 (6 bases). This CDR3 region has 13 residues. Trimming removed 2 bases from V and 7 bases from J, with 11 bases in between. The CDR3 DNA sequence: TGTGCCAGCAGTTTACAGGCAGGGGCTGGCTACACCTTC. Its translation is CASSLQAGAGYTF.

The rearrangement uses TRBV19 and TRBJ2-7; 14 positions agree with TRBD2. With V trimmed by 3 bases and J by 3 bases, 1 base remained unmatched. The CDR3 is 15 amino acids. Germline CDR1 LNHDA, CDR2 SQIVND (reference sequence). CDR3 region: CASSMGTSGSYEQYF. The CDR3 DNA sequence: TGTGCCAGTAGTATGGGGACTAGCGGGAGCTACGAGCAGTACTTC.

The chain combines TRBV29-1 with TRBJ2-2; 8 positions agree with TRBD2. Germline V gene lookup returns CDR1 SQVTM and CDR2 ANQGSEA. The CDR3 covers 16 residues. The V segment lost 4 bases and the J segment 0 bases; nucleotides outside the gene matches: 7. The CDR3 is CSVVVSGGPNTGELFF. In DNA form, the CDR3 reads TGCAGCGTTGTCGTGAGCGGGGGCCCGAACACCGGGGAGCTGTTTTTT.

The CDR3, as DNA: TGTGCCAGCAGCTCCATACAACTTGGAGATGGTGGCTACACCTTC. It codes for CASSSIQLGDGGYTF. J is TRBJ1-2 and V is TRBV7-9, with no clear D. This CDR3 is 15 amino acids long. V was cut by 4 bases and J by 7 bases, with 19 bases left in between. From germline, CDR1 is SEHNR and CDR2 FQNEAQ (reference sequence).

This clone was picked up one time. V is TRBV7-9 and J is TRBJ2-3; D may be TRBD1 (5 bases). CDR3 size: 15 residues. The V gene's germline CDR1 is SEHNR and CDR2 FQNEAQ (reference sequence). The ends were cut back, 3 bases at V and 0 bases at J, with 10 bases in the middle. The CDR3 DNA follows: TGTGCCAGCAGCTTTGCGGCAGGGAGCACAGATACGCAGTATTTT. It yields the protein CASSFAAGSTDTQYF.

This clone was seen just once. The chain carries TRBV7-2 and TRBJ1-3; 9 bases match TRBD1. This CDR3 spans 16 amino acids. The trim removed 1 base at V and 6 bases at J, leaving 7 bases unmatched. CDR1 SGHTA and CDR2 FQGNSA come from the germline V gene. As DNA, the CDR3 is TGTGCCAGCAGCTTAGGAGAAACAGGGGGCGTAAACACCATATATTTT. Amino acid sequence: CASSLGETGGVNTIYF.

The genes are TRBV4-1 and TRBJ2-3, with 7 bases lining up with TRBD2. The CDR3 totals 15 residues. Trimming at V came to 1 base and at J to 9 bases, leaving 10 bases not matched to a gene. Germline assignment: CDR1 MGHRA and CDR2 YSYEKL. For the CDR3, the DNA is TGCGCCAGCAGCCAAGCATTCGGCTTGGGGGGGACGCAGTATTTT. Its protein is CASSQAFGLGGTQYF.

J is TRBJ2-3 and V is TRBV10-1, with unresolved D. The V gene lost 4 bases and the J gene lost 8 bases, with 7 bases spanning the gap. CDR1 and CDR2 (germline): WNHNN, SYGVQD (reference sequence). CDR3 size: 11 residues. The CDR3 sequence: CASSASGTQYF. CDR3 nucleotides: TGCGCCAGCAGTGCATCGGGTACGCAGTATTTT.

The chain links TRBV19 to TRBJ1-1, with D perhaps TRBD1 (5 bases). The germline gives CDR1 LNHDA, CDR2 SQIVND (reference sequence). V was clipped by 2 bases and J by 1 base, with 26 bases between them. This CDR3 is built from 20 residues. Written as DNA, the CDR3 is TGTGCCAGTAGTATAACGACAGTCAATCAGGGTTCCCCACCGAACACTGAAGCTTTCTTT. The encoded protein is CASSITTVNQGSPPNTEAFF.

V is TRBV10-2 and J is TRBJ1-2; D uncertain. V was clipped by 2 bases and J by 7 bases, with 11 bases between them. The germline gives CDR1 WSHSY, CDR2 SAAADI. This CDR3 has 13 residues. The CDR3 DNA follows: TGCGCCAGCAGTGAGACTTTATGGAGTGGCTACACCTTC. It translates to CASSETLWSGYTF.

A note on this clone: The sample carries other DNA sequences with the same CDR3. The chain uses TRBV6-2 or TRBV6-3 and TRBJ2-7, with 10 positions matching TRBD2. Unmatched junction bases numbered 8, after V lost 2 bases and J lost 4 bases. Germline V gene sequence: CDR1 MNHEY, CDR2 SVGEGT. The CDR3 loop spans 16 amino acids. The CDR3, as DNA: TGTGCCAGCAGTTACCCGCTAGCGGGAGTAGGGTACGAGCAGTACTTC. Its protein product is CASSYPLAGVGYEQYF.

The rearrangement uses TRBV27 and TRBJ1-2, with TRBD1 matching over 10 bases. V dropped 0 bases and J dropped 2; count of bases not matched to a gene: 3. Germline CDR1 reads MNHEY; CDR2 reads SMNVEV (reference sequence). The CDR3 loop spans 16 amino acids. For the CDR3, the DNA is TGTGCCAGCAGTTTATCTCCGGGACAGGGGAACTATGGCTACACCTTC. Protein: CASSLSPGQGNYGYTF.